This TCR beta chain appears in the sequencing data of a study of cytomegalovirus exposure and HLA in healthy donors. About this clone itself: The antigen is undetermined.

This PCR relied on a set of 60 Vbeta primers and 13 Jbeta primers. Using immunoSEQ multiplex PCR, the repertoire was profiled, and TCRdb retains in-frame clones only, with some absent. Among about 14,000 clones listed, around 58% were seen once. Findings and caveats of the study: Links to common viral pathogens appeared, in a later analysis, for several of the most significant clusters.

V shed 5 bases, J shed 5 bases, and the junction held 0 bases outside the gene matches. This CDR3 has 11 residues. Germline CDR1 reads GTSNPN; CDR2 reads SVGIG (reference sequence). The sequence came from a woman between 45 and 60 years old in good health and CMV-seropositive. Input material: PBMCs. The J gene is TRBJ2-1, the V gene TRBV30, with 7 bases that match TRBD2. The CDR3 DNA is TGTGCCTGGGGGGGGGACAATGAGCAGTTCTTC. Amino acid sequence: CAWGGDNEQFF.